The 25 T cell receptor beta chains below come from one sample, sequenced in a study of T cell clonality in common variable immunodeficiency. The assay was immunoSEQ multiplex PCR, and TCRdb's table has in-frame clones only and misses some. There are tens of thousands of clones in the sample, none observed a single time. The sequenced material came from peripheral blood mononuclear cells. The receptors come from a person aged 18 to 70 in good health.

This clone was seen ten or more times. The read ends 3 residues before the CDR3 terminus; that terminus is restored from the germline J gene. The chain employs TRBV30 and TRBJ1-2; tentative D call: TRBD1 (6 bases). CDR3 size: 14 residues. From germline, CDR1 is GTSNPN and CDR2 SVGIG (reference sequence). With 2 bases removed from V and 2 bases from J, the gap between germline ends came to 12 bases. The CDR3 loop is CAWSTRGGNYGYTF. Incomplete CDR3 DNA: TGTGCCTGGAGTACTCGGGGGGGCAACTATGGC.

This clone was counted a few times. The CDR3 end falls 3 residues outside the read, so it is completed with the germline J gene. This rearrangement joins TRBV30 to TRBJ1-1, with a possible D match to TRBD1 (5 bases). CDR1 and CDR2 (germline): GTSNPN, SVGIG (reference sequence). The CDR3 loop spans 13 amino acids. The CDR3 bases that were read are TGTGCCTGGAGTCCCGGGACTAGCGGGAAG. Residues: CAWSPGTSGK. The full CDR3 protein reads CAWSPGTSGKAFF.

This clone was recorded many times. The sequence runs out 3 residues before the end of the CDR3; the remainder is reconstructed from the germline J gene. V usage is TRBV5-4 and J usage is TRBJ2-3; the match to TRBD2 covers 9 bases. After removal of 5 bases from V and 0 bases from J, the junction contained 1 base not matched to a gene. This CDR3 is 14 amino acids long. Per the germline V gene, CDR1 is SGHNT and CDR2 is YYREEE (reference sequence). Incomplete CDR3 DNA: TGTGCCAGCAGGACTAGCGGAAGCACAGATACG. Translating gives CASRTSGSTDT. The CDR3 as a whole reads CASRTSGSTDTQYF.

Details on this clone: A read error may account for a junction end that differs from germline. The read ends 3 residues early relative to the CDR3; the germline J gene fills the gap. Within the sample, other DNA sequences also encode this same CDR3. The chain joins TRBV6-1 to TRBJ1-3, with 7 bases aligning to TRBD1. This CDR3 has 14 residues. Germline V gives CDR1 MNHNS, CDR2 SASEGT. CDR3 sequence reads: CASSDRDSGNTIYF. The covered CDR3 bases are TGTGCCAGCAGTGACCGGGACAGTGGAAACACG.

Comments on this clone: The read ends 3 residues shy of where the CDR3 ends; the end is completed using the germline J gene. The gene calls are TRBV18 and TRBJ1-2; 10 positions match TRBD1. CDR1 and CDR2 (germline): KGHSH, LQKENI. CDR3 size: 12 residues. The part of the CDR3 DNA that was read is TGTGCCAGCTCACAGACAGGGGGCGAC. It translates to CASSQTGGD. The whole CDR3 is CASSQTGGDYTF.

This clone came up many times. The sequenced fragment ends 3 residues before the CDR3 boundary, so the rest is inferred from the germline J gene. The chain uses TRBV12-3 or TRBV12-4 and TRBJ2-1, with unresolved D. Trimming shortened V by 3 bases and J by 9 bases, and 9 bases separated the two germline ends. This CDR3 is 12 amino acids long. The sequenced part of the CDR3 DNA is TGTGCCAGCAGTTTTACTTCCGGTGAG. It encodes CASSFTSGE. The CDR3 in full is CASSFTSGEQFF.

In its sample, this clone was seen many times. CDR3: CSAPSESQVRETQYF. Partial CDR3 DNA: TGCAGTGCCCCTTCGGAGAGCCAGGTCCGCGAGACC. The chain couples TRBV20-1 to TRBJ2-5; the D is unclear. Read data end 3 residues before the CDR3 end; the end is taken from the germline J gene. Trimming shortened V by 6 bases and J by 5 bases, and 22 bases separated the two germline ends. Germline loops: CDR1 DFQATT, CDR2 SNEGSKA (reference sequence). The CDR3 has 15 residues.

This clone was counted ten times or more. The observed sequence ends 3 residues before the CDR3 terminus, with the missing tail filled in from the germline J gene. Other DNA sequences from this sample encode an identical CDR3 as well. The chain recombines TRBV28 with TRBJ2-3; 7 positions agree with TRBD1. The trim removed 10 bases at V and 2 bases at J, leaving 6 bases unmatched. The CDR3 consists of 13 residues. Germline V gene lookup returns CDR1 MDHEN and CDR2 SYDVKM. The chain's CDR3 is CANRDRNTDTQYF. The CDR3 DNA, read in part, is TGTGCCAACCGGGACAGAAACACAGATACG.

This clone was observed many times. This chain's CDR3 is CAISGSGILQETQYF. The CDR3 bases that were read are TGTGCCATCAGTGGTAGCGGAATACTCCAAGAGACG. The chain joins TRBV10-3 to TRBJ2-3; perhaps TRBD2 as D (6 bases). The read falls 3 residues short of the CDR3 end, and the missing part is taken from the germline J gene. Germline CDR1 reads ENHRY; CDR2 reads SYGVKD. The CDR3 is made up of 15 amino acids.

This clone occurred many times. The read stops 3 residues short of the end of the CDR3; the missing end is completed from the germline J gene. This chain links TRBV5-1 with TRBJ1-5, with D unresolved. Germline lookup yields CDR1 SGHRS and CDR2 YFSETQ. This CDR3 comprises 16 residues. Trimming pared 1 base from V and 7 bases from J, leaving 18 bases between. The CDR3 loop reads CASSLTVGGEGQPQHF. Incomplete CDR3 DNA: TGCGCCAGCAGCTTGACAGTAGGCGGGGAAGGCCAGCCC.

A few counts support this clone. The CDR3 protein is CSASLAGVNNDYTF. The DNA read from the CDR3 is TGCAGTGCTAGTCTGGCGGGAGTGAACAATGAC. This sequence joins TRBV20-1 and TRBJ1-2, with D hard to call. The read ends 3 residues shy of where the CDR3 ends; the end is completed using the germline J gene. This CDR3 comprises 14 residues. Germline loops: CDR1 DFQATT, CDR2 SNEGSKA (reference sequence).

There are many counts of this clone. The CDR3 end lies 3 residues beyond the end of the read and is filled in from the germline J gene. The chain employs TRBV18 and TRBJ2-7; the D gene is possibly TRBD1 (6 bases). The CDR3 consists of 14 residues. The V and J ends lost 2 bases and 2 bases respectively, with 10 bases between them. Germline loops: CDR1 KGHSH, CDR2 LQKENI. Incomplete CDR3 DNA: TGTGCCAGCTCACCAATTGGACAGACCTACGAG. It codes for CASSPIGQTYE. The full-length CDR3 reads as CASSPIGQTYEQYF.

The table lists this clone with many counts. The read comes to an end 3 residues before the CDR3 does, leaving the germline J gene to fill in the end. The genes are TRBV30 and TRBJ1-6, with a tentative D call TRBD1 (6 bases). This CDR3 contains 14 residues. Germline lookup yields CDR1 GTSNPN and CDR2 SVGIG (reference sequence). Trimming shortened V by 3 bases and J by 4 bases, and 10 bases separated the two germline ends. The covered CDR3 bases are TGTGCCTGGAGGAGGACAGCTTATAATTCACCC. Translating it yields CAWRRTAYNSP. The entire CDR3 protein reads CAWRRTAYNSPLHF.

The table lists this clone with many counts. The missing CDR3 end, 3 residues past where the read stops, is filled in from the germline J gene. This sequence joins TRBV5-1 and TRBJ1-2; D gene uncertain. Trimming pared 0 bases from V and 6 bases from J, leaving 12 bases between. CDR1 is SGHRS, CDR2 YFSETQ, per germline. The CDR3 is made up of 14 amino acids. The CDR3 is CASSLETPRHGYTF. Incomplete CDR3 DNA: TGCGCCAGCAGCTTGGAGACTCCGAGGCATGGC. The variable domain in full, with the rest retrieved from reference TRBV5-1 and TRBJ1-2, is KAGVTQTPRYLIKTRGQQVTLSCSPISGHRSVSWYQQTPGQGLQFLFEYFSETQRNKGNFPGRFSGRQFSNSRSEMNVSTLELGDSALYLCASSLETPRHGYTFGSGTRLTVV.

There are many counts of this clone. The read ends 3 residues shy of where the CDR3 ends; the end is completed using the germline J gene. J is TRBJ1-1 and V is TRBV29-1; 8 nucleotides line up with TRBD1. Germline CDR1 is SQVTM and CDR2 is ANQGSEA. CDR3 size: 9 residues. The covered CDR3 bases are TGCAGCGTTGGGGACAGG. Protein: CSVGDR. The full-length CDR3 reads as CSVGDRAFF.

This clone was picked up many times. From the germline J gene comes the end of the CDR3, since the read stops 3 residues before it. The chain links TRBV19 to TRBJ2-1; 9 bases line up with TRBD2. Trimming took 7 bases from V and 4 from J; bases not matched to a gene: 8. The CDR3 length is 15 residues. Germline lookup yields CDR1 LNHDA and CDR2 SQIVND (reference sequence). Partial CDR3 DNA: TGTGCCAGTAACGGCGGGAGGGCCCTATACAATGAG. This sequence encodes CASNGGRALYNE. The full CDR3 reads CASNGGRALYNEQFF.

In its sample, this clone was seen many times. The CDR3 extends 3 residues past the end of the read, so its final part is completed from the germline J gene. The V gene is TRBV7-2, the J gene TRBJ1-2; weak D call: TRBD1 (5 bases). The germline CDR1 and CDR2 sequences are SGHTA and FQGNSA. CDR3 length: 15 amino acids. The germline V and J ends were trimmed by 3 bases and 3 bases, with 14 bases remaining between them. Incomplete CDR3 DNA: TGTGCCAGCAGCTTCCTCCCAGGGTTAGACTATGGC. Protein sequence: CASSFLPGLDYG. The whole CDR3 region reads CASSFLPGLDYGYTF.

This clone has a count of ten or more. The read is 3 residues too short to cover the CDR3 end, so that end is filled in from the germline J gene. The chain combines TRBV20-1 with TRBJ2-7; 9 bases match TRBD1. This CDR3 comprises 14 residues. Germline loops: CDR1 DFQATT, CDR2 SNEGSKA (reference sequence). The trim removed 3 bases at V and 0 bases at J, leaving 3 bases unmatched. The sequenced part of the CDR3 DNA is TGCAGTGCTAGGGGGGACAGGGCCTCCTACGAG. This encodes CSARGDRASYE. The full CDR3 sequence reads CSARGDRASYEQYF.

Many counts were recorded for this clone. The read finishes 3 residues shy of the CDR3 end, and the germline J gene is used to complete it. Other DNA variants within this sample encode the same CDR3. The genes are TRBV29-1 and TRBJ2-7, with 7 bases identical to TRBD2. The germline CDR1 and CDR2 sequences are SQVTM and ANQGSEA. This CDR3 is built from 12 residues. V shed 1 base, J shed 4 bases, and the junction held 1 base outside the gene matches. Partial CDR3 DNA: TGCAGCGTTGAAGGTAGCGGGTACGAG. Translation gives CSVEGSGYE. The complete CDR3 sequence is CSVEGSGYEQYF.

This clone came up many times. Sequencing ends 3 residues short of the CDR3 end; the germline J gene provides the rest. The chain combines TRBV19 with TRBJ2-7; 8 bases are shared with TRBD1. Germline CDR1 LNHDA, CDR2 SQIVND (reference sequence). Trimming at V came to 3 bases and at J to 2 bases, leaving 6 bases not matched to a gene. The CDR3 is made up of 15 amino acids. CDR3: CASSIRGQVPYEQYF. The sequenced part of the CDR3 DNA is TGTGCCAGTAGTATTAGGGGACAGGTACCCTACGAG.

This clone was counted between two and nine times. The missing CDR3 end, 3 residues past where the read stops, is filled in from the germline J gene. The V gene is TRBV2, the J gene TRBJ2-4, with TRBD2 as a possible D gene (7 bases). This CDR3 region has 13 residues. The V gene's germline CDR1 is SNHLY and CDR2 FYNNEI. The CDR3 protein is CASSVNREGTQYF. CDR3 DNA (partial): TGTGCCAGCAGTGTAAACAGGGAGGGGACT.

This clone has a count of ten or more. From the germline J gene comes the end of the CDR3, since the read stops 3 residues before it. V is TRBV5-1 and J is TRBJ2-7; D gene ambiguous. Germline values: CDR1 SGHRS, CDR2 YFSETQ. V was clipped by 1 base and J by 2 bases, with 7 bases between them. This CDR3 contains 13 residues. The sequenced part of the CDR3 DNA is TGCGCCAGCAGCTTGCCGGGTCCCTACGAG. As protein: CASSLPGPYE. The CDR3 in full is CASSLPGPYEQYF.

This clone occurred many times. The CDR3: CASSGRQRNEKLFF. The part of the CDR3 DNA that was read is TGCGCCAGCAGTGGTCGACAGCGTAATGAAAAA. This chain joins TRBV10-2 and TRBJ1-4, with a tentative D call TRBD1 (5 bases). The CDR3 end is not reached by the read, which stops 3 residues before it; the germline J gene fills it in. Germline CDR1 and CDR2: WSHSY and SAAADI. This CDR3 has 14 amino acids. Trimming removed 4 bases at V and 4 bases at J, with 10 bases between.

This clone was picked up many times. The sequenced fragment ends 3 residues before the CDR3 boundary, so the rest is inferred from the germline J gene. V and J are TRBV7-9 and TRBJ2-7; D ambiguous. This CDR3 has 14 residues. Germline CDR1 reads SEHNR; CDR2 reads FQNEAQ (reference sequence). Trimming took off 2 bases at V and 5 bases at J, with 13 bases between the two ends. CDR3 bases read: TGTGCCAGCAGCTTATCGGTAACTCTCAACGAG. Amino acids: CASSLSVTLNE. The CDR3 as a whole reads CASSLSVTLNEQYF.

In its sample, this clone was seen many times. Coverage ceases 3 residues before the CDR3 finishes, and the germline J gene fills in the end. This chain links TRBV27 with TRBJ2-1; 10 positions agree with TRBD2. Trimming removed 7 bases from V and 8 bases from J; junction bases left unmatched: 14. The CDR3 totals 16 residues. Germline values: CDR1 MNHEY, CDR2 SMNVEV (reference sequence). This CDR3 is CASNALGLAGDDEQFF. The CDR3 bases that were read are TGTGCCAGCAACGCTCTGGGTCTAGCGGGAGACGATGAG.